This is a list of T cell receptor beta chains from one sample in a study of shared clonotypes between healthy human individuals. Sequencing used immunoSEQ multiplex PCR; TCRdb keeps in-frame clones, though not all of them. This sample has 1 million to 1.2 million clones, with approximately 80% found just once. The sample was memory CD4+ T cells from PBMCs. The source is a man between 18 and 29 years old in good health. Some clones in this sample may be carry-over from other donors' samples. Each CDR3 is given with its conserved first and last residue. The D gene is left open where the match is weak. Some rows mark clone size as missing; the rest say once, few, many or name a class of expanded clone.

TRBV10-1	NA	TRBJ2-3	few	CASSFGLLTDTQYF	TGCGCCAGCAGTTTCGGACTACTCACAGATACGCAGTATTTT
TRBV27	NA	TRBJ2-7	many	CASSTPGPQYF	TGTGCCAGCAGTACCCCTGGTCCGCAGTACTTC
TRBV9	NA	TRBJ1-1	NA	CASSVVPDTEAFF	TGTGCCAGCAGCGTAGTTCCGGACACTGAAGCTTTCTTT
TRBV5-5	NA	TRBJ2-7	NA	CASSSLTASYEQYF	TGTGCCAGCAGCTCCCTGACAGCAAGTTACGAGCAGTACTTC
TRBV7-4	NA	TRBJ2-3	NA	CASSFRDTQYF	TGTGCCAGCAGCTTTCGAGATACGCAGTATTTT
TRBV18	NA	TRBJ2-3	NA	CASSPNRSTDTQYF	TGTGCCAGCTCACCAAACAGAAGCACAGATACGCAGTATTTT
TRBV28	NA	TRBJ2-4	NA	CASSSAVIQYF	TGTGCCAGCAGTTCAGCGGTTATTCAGTACTTC
TRBV18	NA	TRBJ1-4	NA	CASSPDLGADEKLFF	TGTGCCAGCTCCCCGGACCTCGGGGCCGATGAAAAACTGTTTTTT
TRBV6-1	TRBD2	TRBJ2-5	NA	CASSLMVAGQETQYF	TGTGCCAGCAGCCTGATGGTAGCGGGGCAAGAGACCCAGTACTTC
TRBV28	TRBD1	TRBJ1-4	NA	CASSLGGGQATEKLFF	TGTGCCAGCAGTTTGGGAGGGGGACAGGCCACTGAAAAACTGTTTTTT
TRBV5-6	NA	TRBJ2-1	NA	CASSYGYDNEQFF	TGTGCCAGCAGCTACGGTTACGACAATGAGCAGTTCTTC
TRBV5-1	NA	TRBJ2-6	few	CASSLAVGANVLTF	TGCGCCAGCAGCTTGGCCGTCGGGGCCAACGTCCTGACTTTC
TRBV29-1	TRBD1	TRBJ1-2	NA	CSALGRGQGYGYTF	TGCAGCGCCCTGGGTAGGGGACAGGGGTATGGCTACACCTTC
TRBV5-1	NA	TRBJ1-5	few	CASSPQGGGQPQHF	TGCGCCAGCAGCCCACAGGGTGGTGGTCAGCCCCAGCATTTT
TRBV29-1	NA	TRBJ2-3	NA	CSVTDGGDTQYF	TGCAGCGTCACAGACGGGGGCGATACGCAGTATTTT
TRBV2	NA	TRBJ2-7	NA	CASSINRQLYEQYF	TGTGCCAGCAGTATTAACCGTCAGCTCTACGAGCAGTACTTC
TRBV7-2	TRBD1	TRBJ1-1	NA	CASSLAAGGNVEAFF	TGTGCCAGCAGCTTAGCGGCAGGGGGCAATGTTGAAGCTTTCTTT
TRBV5-1	TRBD1	TRBJ2-6	few	CASSVTGTGGSGANVLTF	TGCGCCAGCAGCGTTACCGGGACAGGGGGCTCTGGGGCCAACGTCCTGACTTTC
TRBV7-2	NA	TRBJ2-1	few	CASSFGPNNEQFF	TGTGCCAGCAGCTTTGGACCAAACAATGAGCAGTTCTTC
TRBV6-5	NA	TRBJ1-2	few	CASRRPGGLYGYTF	TGTGCCAGCAGGCGCCCGGGGGGGCTCTATGGCTACACCTTC
TRBV30	NA	TRBJ1-5	NA	CAWQPHGSNQPQHF	TGTGCCTGGCAGCCCCATGGTAGCAATCAGCCCCAGCATTTT
TRBV5-1	NA	TRBJ2-7	NA	CASRADGGPREQYF	TGCGCCAGCAGGGCTGACGGGGGCCCTCGCGAGCAGTACTTC
TRBV19	NA	TRBJ1-2	NA	CASRAREDYGYTF	TGTGCCAGTAGGGCCAGGGAAGACTATGGCTACACCTTC
TRBV18	NA	TRBJ2-5	NA	CASSPNTVETQYF	TGTGCCAGCTCACCCAATACGGTAGAGACCCAGTACTTC
TRBV4-1	NA	TRBJ2-7	NA	CASSQDVRAQYF	TGCGCCAGCAGCCAAGATGTTCGAGCTCAGTACTTC
TRBV4-3	NA	TRBJ1-4	once	CASSPIIGGAGEKLFF	TGCGCCAGCAGCCCCATCATCGGGGGGGCAGGGGAAAAACTGTTTTTT
TRBV6-6	NA	TRBJ1-1	NA	CASSYYQNTEAFF	TGTGCCAGCAGTTACTATCAGAACACTGAAGCTTTCTTT
TRBV28	TRBD1	TRBJ1-1	few	CASSSTGRGDTEAFF	TGTGCCAGCAGTTCGACAGGGAGGGGAGACACTGAAGCTTTCTTT
TRBV4-1	NA	TRBJ2-5	NA	CASSRTGTQETQYF	TGCGCCAGCAGCCGTACAGGGACCCAAGAGACCCAGTACTTC
TRBV10-3	NA	TRBJ1-1	NA	CAISEGDSEAFF	TGTGCCATCAGTGAGGGGGATTCTGAAGCTTTCTTT
TRBV28	TRBD2	TRBJ2-1	NA	CASGLAGLYNEQFF	TGTGCCAGCGGACTAGCGGGTTTATACAATGAGCAGTTCTTC
TRBV2	NA	TRBJ2-5	once	CASSATGQETQYF	TGTGCCAGCAGTGCGACAGGACAAGAGACCCAGTACTTC
TRBV6-5	NA	TRBJ2-7	NA	CASSPHLDGYEQYF	TGTGCCAGCAGTCCCCACCTGGACGGCTACGAGCAGTACTTC
TRBV5-6	TRBD1	TRBJ2-7	NA	CASSLTGAEQYF	TGTGCCAGCAGCTTAACAGGGGCCGAGCAGTACTTC
TRBV18	NA	TRBJ2-7	NA	CASSPFQGGSYEQYF	TGTGCCAGCTCACCATTTCAGGGCGGCTCCTACGAGCAGTACTTC